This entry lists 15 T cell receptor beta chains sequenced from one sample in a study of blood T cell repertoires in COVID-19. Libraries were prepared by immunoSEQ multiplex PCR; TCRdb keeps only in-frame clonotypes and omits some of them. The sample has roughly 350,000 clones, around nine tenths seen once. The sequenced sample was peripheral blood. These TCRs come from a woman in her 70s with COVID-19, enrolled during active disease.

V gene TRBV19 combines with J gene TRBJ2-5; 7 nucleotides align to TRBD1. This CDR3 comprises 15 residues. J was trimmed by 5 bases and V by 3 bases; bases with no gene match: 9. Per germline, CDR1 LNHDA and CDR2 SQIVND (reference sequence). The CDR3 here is CASSIYRGLRETQYF. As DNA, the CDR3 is TGTGCCAGTAGTATTTACAGGGGATTGCGGGAGACCCAGTACTTC.

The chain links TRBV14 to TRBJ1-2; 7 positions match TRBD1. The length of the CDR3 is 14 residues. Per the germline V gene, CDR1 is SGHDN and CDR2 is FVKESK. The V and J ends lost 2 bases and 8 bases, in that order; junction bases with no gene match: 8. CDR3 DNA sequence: TGTGCCAGCAGCCAATTCGACAGGGTGAGGGGCTACACCTTC. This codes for CASSQFDRVRGYTF.

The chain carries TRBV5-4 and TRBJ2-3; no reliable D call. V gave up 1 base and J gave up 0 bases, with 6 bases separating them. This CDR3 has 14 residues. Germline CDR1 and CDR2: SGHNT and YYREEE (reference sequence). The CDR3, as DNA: TGTGCCAGCAGCTTGAAAACTAGCACAGATACGCAGTATTTT. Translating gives CASSLKTSTDTQYF.

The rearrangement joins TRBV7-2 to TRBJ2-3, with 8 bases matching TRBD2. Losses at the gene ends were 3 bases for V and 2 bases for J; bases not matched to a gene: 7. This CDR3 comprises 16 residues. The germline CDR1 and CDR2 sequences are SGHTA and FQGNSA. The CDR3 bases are TGTGCCAGCAGCTTTAACGGCGGGGGGATCACAGATACGCAGTATTTT. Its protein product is CASSFNGGGITDTQYF. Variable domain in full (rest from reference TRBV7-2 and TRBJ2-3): GAGVSQSPSNKVTEKGKDVELRCDPISGHTALYWYRQSLGQGLEFLIYFQGNSAPDKSGLPSDRFSAERTGGSVSTLTIQRTQQEDSAVYLCASSFNGGGITDTQYFGPGTRLTVL.

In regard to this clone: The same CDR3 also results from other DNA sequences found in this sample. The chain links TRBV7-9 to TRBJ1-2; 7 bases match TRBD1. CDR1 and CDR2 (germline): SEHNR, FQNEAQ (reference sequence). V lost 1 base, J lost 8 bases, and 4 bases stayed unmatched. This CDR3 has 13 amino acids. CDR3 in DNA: TGTGCCAGCAGCTTAGGACAGGGAGGCGGCTACACCTTC. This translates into CASSLGQGGGYTF.

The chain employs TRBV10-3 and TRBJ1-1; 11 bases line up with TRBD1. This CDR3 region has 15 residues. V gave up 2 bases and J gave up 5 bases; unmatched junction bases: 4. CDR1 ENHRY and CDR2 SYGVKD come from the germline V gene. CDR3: CAISEPGTGGTEAFF. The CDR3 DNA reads TGTGCCATCAGTGAGCCCGGGACAGGGGGGACTGAAGCTTTCTTT.

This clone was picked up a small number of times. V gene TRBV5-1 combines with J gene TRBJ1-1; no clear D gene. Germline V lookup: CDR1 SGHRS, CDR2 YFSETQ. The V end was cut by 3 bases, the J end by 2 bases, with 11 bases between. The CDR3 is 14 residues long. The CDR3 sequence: CASSSTGYNTEAFF. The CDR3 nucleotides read TGCGCCAGCAGCTCGACTGGATATAACACTGAAGCTTTCTTT.

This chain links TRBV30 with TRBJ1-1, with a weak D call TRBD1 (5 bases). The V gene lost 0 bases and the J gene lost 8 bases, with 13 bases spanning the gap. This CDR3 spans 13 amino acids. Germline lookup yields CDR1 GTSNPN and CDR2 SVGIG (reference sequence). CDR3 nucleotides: TGTGCCTGGAGTGTCCAGGGTGGAGCGGAAGCTTTCTTT. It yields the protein CAWSVQGGAEAFF.

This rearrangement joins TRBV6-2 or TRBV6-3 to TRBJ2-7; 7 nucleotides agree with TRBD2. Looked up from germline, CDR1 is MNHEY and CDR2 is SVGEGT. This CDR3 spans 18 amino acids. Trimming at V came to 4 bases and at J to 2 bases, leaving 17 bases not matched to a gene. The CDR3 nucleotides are TGTGCCAGCAGTTCCCCGCCTGGCGGGAGCGGGCCGACCTACGAGCAGTACTTC. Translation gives CASSSPPGGSGPTYEQYF.

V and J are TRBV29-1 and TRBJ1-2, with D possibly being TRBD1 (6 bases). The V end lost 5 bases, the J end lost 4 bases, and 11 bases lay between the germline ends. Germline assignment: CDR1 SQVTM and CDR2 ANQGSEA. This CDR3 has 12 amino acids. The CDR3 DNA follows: TGCAGCGTTCCTGACAGGTTCTATGGCTACACCTTC. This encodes CSVPDRFYGYTF.

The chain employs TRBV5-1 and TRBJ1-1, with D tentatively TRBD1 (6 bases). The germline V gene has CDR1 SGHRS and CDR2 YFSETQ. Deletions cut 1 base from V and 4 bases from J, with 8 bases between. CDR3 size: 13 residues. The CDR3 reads CASSLQGLTEAFF. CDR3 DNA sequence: TGCGCCAGCAGCTTGCAGGGGCTCACTGAAGCTTTCTTT.

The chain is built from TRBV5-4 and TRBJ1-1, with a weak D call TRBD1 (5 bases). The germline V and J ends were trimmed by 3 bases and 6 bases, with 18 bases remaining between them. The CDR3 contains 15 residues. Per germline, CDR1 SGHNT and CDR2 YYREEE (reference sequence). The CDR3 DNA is TGTGCCAGCAGCTCCCGTTTGGGGGGTGAAGCTGAAGCTTTCTTT. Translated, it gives CASSSRLGGEAEAFF.

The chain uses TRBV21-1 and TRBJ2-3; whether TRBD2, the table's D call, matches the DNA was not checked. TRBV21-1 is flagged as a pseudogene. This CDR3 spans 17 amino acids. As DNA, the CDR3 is TGTGCCAGCAGCAAAGGGAAGCGGGGGGCCGGGTCAGATACGCAGTATTTT. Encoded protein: CASSKGKRGAGSDTQYF.

The CDR3: CASSFTGKSDTEAFF. Here the CDR3 DNA reads TGTGCCAGCAGCTTTACAGGGAAGTCGGACACTGAAGCTTTCTTT. The chain recombines TRBV7-9 with TRBJ1-1; a weak D match, TRBD1 (6 bases). The CDR3 is 15 amino acids. The V gene's germline CDR1 is SEHNR and CDR2 FQNEAQ (reference sequence). V lost 3 bases and J lost 3, with 14 bases in between.

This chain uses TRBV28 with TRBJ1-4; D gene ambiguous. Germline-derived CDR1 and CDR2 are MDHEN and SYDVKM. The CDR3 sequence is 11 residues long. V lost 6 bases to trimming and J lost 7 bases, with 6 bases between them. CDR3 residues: CASSRGEKLFF. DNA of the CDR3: TGTGCCAGCAGCCGAGGTGAAAAACTGTTTTTT.